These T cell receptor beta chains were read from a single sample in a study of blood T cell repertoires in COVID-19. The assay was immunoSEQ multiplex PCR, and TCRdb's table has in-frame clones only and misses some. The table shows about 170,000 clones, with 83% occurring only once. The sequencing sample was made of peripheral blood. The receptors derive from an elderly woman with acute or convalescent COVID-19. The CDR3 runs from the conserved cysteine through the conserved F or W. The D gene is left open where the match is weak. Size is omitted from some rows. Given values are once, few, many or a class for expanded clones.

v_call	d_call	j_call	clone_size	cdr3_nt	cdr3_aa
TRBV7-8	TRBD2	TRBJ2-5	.	TGTGCCAGCAGCGCCGGCGGGGGGGCCTTGGAGACCCAGTACTTC	CASSAGGGALETQYF
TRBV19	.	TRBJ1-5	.	TGTGCCAGTAGTATCGGATCAGGGATGAATCAGCCCCAGCATTTT	CASSIGSGMNQPQHF
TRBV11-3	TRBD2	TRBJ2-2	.	TGTGCCAGCAGCAAGGAAGGGACTAGTTCCGTCGGGGAGCTGTTTTTT	CASSKEGTSSVGELFF
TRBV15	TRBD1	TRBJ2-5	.	TGTGCCACCAGCATTGACAGGGGGCCAGAGACCCAGTACTTC	CATSIDRGPETQYF
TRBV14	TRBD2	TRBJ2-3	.	TGTGCCAGCAGCCGATTTGGGACTACCCACACAGATACGCAGTATTTT	CASSRFGTTHTDTQYF
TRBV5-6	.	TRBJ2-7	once	TGTGCCAGCAGCTTTCTGGGGGCTCCTGACTACGAGCAGTACTTC	CASSFLGAPDYEQYF
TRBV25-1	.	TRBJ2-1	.	TGTGCCAGCAGTGAAAGTTTGGGCGGGGCCTCTACCAATGAGCAGTTCTTC	CASSESLGGASTNEQFF
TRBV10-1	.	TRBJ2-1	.	TGCGCCAGCAGTGCGCAGGGAGGAGGCAATGAGCAGTTCTTC	CASSAQGGGNEQFF
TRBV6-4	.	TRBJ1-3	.	TGTGCCAGCAGGAGCCGTGGGAGGGTCGGAAACACCATATATTTT	CASRSRGRVGNTIYF
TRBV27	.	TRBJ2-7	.	TGTGCCAGCAGTTTTACCAGACTCTACGAGCAGTACTTC	CASSFTRLYEQYF
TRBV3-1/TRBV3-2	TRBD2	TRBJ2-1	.	TGTGCCAGCAGCCAAGATCGGGTAGTTAGCGGGAGTACAATCAATGAGCAGTTCTTC	CASSQDRVVSGSTINEQFF
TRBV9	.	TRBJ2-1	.	TGTGCCAGCAGCGTAGGCGGCAGGGAATCGAAGAATGAGCAGTTCTTC	CASSVGGRESKNEQFF
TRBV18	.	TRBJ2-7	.	TGTGCCAGCTCACCACCCGGTCTTCCGCACGGGCAGTACTTC	CASSPPGLPHGQYF
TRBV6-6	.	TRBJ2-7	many	TGTGCCAGCAGTGTGGACACGAACTCCTACGAGCAGTACTTC	CASSVDTNSYEQYF
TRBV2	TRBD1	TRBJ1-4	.	TGTGCCAGCAGTGTCGACAGGGGGCCTGAAAAACTGTTTTTT	CASSVDRGPEKLFF
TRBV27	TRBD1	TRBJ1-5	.	TGTGCCAGCAGTCCAACGACAGGGGATGGAAGCAATCAGCCCCAGCATTTT	CASSPTTGDGSNQPQHF
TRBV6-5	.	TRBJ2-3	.	TGTGCCAGCACCCCCTCCCCAGGGGCGGGTGATACGCAGTATTTT	CASTPSPGAGDTQYF
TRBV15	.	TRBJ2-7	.	TGTGCCACCAGCAGAGAGTCGGACGAGCAGTACTTC	CATSRESDEQYF
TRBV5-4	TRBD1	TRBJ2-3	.	TGTGCCAGCAGCGCGGGACAGGGCCCAGATACGCAGTATTTT	CASSAGQGPDTQYF
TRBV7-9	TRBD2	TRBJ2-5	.	TGTGCCAGCAGCTTAAGACTAGCGGGAGTCAACAGGGAGGAGACCCAGTACTTC	CASSLRLAGVNREETQYF
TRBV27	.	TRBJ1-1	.	TGTGCCAGCAGTTCATTTTACAGGGCGAAGAACACTGAAGCTTTCTTT	CASSSFYRAKNTEAFF
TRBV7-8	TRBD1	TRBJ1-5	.	TGTGCCAGCAGCACCCGGACAGGCAAGGCCCAGCATTTT	CASSTRTGKAQHF
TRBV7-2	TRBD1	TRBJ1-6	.	TGTGCCAGCAGCACCGATCCTAATTACAGGGGAACTGGAAATTCACCCCTCCACTTT	CASSTDPNYRGTGNSPLHF
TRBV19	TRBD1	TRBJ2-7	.	TGTGCCAGTAGTAAGACAGGGGGACTCGTTCGCGAGCAGTACTTC	CASSKTGGLVREQYF
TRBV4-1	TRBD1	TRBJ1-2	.	TGCGCCAGCAGCCAACCGTACAGGGGGTTTGGTGGCTACACCTTC	CASSQPYRGFGGYTF